This TCR beta chain was recorded in a study of control samples from healthy donors and cancer patients. Sequencing used immunoSEQ multiplex PCR; TCRdb keeps in-frame clones, though not all of them. Among 64,000 or so clones listed, more than 90% were seen once. The clonotype was recovered from a man aged 35-49 years with colorectal cancer. Sequencing used PBMCs.

CDR3 DNA sequence: TGTGCCAGCAGCACCCGGGACAGTACCATGGCAAAAGAGGGCTACACCTTC. Its protein is CASSTRDSTMAKEGYTF. The rearrangement joins TRBV9 to TRBJ1-2; 7 nucleotides match TRBD1. V lost 4 bases, J lost 8 bases, and 20 bases stayed unmatched. Germline CDR1 SGDLS, CDR2 YYNGEE. CDR3 length: 17 amino acids.